The TCR beta chain described here comes from a study of blood T cell repertoires in COVID-19. Cohort 3 donors were reported recovered after two negative PCRs, clearance, or symptom resolution. The authors' processing: Researchers report that nucleated cell counts were estimated from reference gene primer amplification. Sequencing used immunoSEQ multiplex PCR; TCRdb keeps in-frame clones, though not all of them. Clone size and V and J calls were adopted from that table, with D and trimming inferred from the DNA. The sample has approximately 220,000 clones; 85% are singletons. The specimen sequenced was PBMCs or T cells enriched from blood (not recorded which). The clonotype was recovered from a man aged 40-55 years who had recovered from COVID-19.

This CDR3 is CASTGAGGGETQYF. The CDR3, as DNA: TGTGCCAGTACAGGGGCGGGAGGAGGCGAGACCCAGTACTTC. The V and J genes are TRBV19 and TRBJ2-5, with TRBD2 identical over 8 bases. This CDR3 contains 14 residues. The V gene's germline CDR1 is LNHDA and CDR2 SQIVND (reference sequence). With V trimmed by 7 bases and J by 5 bases, 9 bases remained unmatched.